This T cell receptor beta chain derives from a study of blood T cell repertoires in COVID-19. Study in general: Some COVID-19 samples were acute and others convalescent; all came from the United States, Italy and Spain.

TCRdb's copy holds only in-frame clones and misses some; the assay was immunoSEQ multiplex PCR. The sample lists about 210,000 clones, 75% to 90% occurring once. Those who participated ranged in age from roughly 18 to 89 years and resided in 20 to 30 US areas. For recovered donors of Cohort 3, there were two negative PCRs, clearance, or symptom resolution. The sequenced sample consisted of PBMCs or T cells enriched from blood (not recorded which). The receptor was derived from a man aged 40-49 years who had recovered from COVID-19.

The DNA for the CDR3 is TGCAGCGTGCCGAGGGGACAGGGCACTGAAGCTTTCTTT. Protein product: CSVPRGQGTEAFF. This chain connects TRBV29-1 to TRBJ1-1; 9 bases fit TRBD1. Germline V gene data show CDR1 as SQVTM and CDR2 as ANQGSEA. V shed 6 bases and J 4 bases; nucleotides not matched to a gene: 6. This CDR3 has 13 residues.